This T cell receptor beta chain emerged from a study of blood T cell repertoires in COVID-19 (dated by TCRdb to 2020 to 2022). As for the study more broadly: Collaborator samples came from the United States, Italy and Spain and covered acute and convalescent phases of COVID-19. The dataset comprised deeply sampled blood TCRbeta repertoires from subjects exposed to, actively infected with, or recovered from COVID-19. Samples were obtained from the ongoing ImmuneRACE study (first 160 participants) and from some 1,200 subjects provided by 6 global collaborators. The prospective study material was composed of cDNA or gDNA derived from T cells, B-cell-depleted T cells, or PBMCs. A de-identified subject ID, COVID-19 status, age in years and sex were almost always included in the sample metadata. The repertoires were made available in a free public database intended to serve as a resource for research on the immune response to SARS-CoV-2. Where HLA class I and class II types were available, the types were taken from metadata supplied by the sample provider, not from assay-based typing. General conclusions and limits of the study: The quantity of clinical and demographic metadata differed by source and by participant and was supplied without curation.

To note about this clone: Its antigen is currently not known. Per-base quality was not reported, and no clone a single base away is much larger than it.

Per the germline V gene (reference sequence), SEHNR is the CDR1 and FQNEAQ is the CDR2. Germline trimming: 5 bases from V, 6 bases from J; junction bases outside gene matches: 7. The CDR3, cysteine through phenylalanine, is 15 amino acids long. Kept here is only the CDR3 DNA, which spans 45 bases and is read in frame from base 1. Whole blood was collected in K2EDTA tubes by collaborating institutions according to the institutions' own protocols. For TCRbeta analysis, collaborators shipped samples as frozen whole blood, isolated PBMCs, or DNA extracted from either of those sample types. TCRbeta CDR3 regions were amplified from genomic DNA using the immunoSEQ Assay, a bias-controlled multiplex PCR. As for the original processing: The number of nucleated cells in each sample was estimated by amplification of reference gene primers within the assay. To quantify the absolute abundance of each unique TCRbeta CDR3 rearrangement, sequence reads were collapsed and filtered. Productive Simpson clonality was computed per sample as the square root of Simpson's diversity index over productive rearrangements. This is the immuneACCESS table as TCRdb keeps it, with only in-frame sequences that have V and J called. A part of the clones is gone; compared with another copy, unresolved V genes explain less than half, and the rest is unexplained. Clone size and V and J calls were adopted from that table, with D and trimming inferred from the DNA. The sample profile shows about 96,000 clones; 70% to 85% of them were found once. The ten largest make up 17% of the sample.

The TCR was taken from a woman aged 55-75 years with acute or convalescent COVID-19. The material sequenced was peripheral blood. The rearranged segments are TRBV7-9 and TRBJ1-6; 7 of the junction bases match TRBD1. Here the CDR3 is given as CASSRGDRANSPLHF. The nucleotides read TGTGCCAGCAGCCGTGGTGACAGGGCTAATTCACCCCTCCACTTT. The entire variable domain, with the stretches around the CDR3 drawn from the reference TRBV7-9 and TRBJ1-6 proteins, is DTGVSQNPRHKITKRGQNVTFRCDPISEHNRLYWYRQTLGQGPEFLTYFQNEAQLEKSRLLSDRFSAERPKGSFSTLEIQRTEQGDSAMYLCASSRGDRANSPLHFGNGTRLTVT.